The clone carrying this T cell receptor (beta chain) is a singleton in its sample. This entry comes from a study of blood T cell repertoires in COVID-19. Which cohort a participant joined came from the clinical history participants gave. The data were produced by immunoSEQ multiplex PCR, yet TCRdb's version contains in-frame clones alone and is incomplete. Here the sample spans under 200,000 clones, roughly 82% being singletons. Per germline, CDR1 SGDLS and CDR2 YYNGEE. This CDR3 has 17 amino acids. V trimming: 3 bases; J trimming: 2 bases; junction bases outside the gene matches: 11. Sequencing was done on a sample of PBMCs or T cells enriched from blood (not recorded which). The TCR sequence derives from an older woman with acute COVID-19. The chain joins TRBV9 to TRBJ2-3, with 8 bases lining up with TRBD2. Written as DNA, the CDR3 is TGTGCCAGCAGCGGAGATTCACTAGCGGCAACCACAGATACGCAGTATTTT. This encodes CASSGDSLAATTDTQYF.